The present TCR beta chain was sequenced within a study of early T cells in non-severe SARS-CoV-2 infection. As for the study in general: Bulk RNA taken from unsorted whole blood was sequenced, leaving chains unpaired.

This clonotype showed up many times. Attached unique molecular identifiers marked individual cDNA molecules. One entry per CDR3 protein, called by TCRdb with MiXCR from the 5' RACE reads. Among roughly 69,000 distinct CDR3 sequences listed, roughly 9% were seen once. The clonotype comes from an adult who was a healthcare worker with PCR-confirmed SARS-CoV-2 infection or an uninfected control (not recorded which). Sequenced here: whole blood, sampled at baseline.

This CDR3 is CAIRGRSEETQYF. In nucleotides, the CDR3 is TGTGCCATCAGGGGGAGGTCCGAAGAGACCCAGTACTTC. The rearrangement links TRBV10-3 to TRBJ2-5; D perhaps matches TRBD2 (6 bases). The germline CDR1 and CDR2 sequences are ENHRY and SYGVKD. CDR3 length: 13 residues. The V and J ends lost 6 bases and 3 bases respectively, with 11 bases between them.